The rows below give T cell receptor beta chains drawn from one sample of a study of shared clonotypes between healthy human individuals. Some clones are missing from TCRdb's copy, which holds only in-frame ones; the method was immunoSEQ multiplex PCR. The sample shows about a million clones, about 74% of them seen only once. Sequenced sample: memory CD4+ T cells sorted from blood. The source is a man in his late teens or twenties in good health. Each CDR3 is given without its conserved first and last residue. Fields, in order: V gene, J gene, CDR3 length, D gene, CDR3 protein. D genes are given only for firm matches.

v_call: TRBV14; j_call: TRBJ1-5; cdr3_length: 13; d_call: -; cdr3_aa: ASSQDGESNQPQH
v_call: TRBV2; j_call: TRBJ1-5; cdr3_length: 11; d_call: -; cdr3_aa: ASTGDSNQPQH
v_call: TRBV29-1; j_call: TRBJ2-5; cdr3_length: 11; d_call: -; cdr3_aa: SVVGESGKTQY
v_call: TRBV7-9; j_call: TRBJ2-5; cdr3_length: 13; d_call: TRBD1; cdr3_aa: ASRKTGGGQETQY
v_call: TRBV28; j_call: TRBJ2-3; cdr3_length: 14; d_call: -; cdr3_aa: ASSQPLGGPGDTQY
v_call: TRBV7-6; j_call: TRBJ2-1; cdr3_length: 13; d_call: -; cdr3_aa: ASSLASGGLDEQF
v_call: TRBV7-9; j_call: TRBJ2-5; cdr3_length: 11; d_call: -; cdr3_aa: ASSLSLTETQY
v_call: TRBV15; j_call: TRBJ1-5; cdr3_length: 13; d_call: -; cdr3_aa: ATSRDGSSNQPQH
v_call: TRBV7-9; j_call: TRBJ1-1; cdr3_length: 12; d_call: -; cdr3_aa: ASRQGPHRAEAF
v_call: TRBV30; j_call: TRBJ1-2; cdr3_length: 10; d_call: -; cdr3_aa: ACRVLSYGYT
v_call: TRBV4-2; j_call: TRBJ1-2; cdr3_length: 9; d_call: -; cdr3_aa: ASSRGDGYT
v_call: TRBV6-5; j_call: TRBJ2-7; cdr3_length: 13; d_call: -; cdr3_aa: ASGYLDGSSYEQY
v_call: TRBV5-4; j_call: TRBJ2-3; cdr3_length: 13; d_call: TRBD2; cdr3_aa: ASSSGRWGTDTQY
v_call: TRBV27; j_call: TRBJ2-2; cdr3_length: 14; d_call: TRBD1; cdr3_aa: ASSPVRGLNTGELF
v_call: TRBV6-5; j_call: TRBJ2-7; cdr3_length: 9; d_call: -; cdr3_aa: ASSSPSGQY
v_call: TRBV19; j_call: TRBJ2-5; cdr3_length: 10; d_call: TRBD1; cdr3_aa: ASTDRVETQY
v_call: TRBV7-9; j_call: TRBJ2-5; cdr3_length: 14; d_call: -; cdr3_aa: ASSFSLGSLQETQY
v_call: TRBV7-2; j_call: TRBJ2-2; cdr3_length: 12; d_call: -; cdr3_aa: ASSLPLDTGELF
v_call: TRBV4-1; j_call: TRBJ1-4; cdr3_length: 16; d_call: -; cdr3_aa: ASSPLQYRQSPNEKLF
v_call: TRBV28; j_call: TRBJ1-6; cdr3_length: 13; d_call: TRBD1; cdr3_aa: ASIRDRARNSPLH
v_call: TRBV2; j_call: TRBJ1-6; cdr3_length: 10; d_call: -; cdr3_aa: ASRGIGSPLH
v_call: TRBV2; j_call: TRBJ2-1; cdr3_length: 16; d_call: TRBD2; cdr3_aa: ASSRLAGGLSSYNEQF
v_call: TRBV9; j_call: TRBJ2-2; cdr3_length: 14; d_call: -; cdr3_aa: ASSERGGANTGELF
v_call: TRBV4-2; j_call: TRBJ2-5; cdr3_length: 10; d_call: -; cdr3_aa: ASSQGQETQY
v_call: TRBV10-1; j_call: TRBJ2-3; cdr3_length: 12; d_call: -; cdr3_aa: ASQGFPSTDTQY
v_call: TRBV6-1; j_call: TRBJ1-2; cdr3_length: 11; d_call: -; cdr3_aa: ASPARGWYGYT
v_call: TRBV18; j_call: TRBJ2-7; cdr3_length: 12; d_call: TRBD1; cdr3_aa: ASSPSGTGVEQY
v_call: TRBV18; j_call: TRBJ2-2; cdr3_length: 16; d_call: TRBD1; cdr3_aa: ASSPFIGTDQNTGELF
v_call: TRBV10-3; j_call: TRBJ1-2; cdr3_length: 11; d_call: -; cdr3_aa: AISEEGHYGYT
v_call: TRBV11-2; j_call: TRBJ1-2; cdr3_length: 11; d_call: -; cdr3_aa: ASSLGVNYGYT
v_call: TRBV19; j_call: TRBJ2-3; cdr3_length: 15; d_call: -; cdr3_aa: ASRPDRTVPWADTQY
v_call: TRBV7-9; j_call: TRBJ2-2; cdr3_length: 12; d_call: TRBD1; cdr3_aa: ASSSGQITGELF
v_call: TRBV25-1; j_call: TRBJ1-6; cdr3_length: 14; d_call: -; cdr3_aa: ASSEYGSSYNSPLH
v_call: TRBV2; j_call: TRBJ1-1; cdr3_length: 12; d_call: TRBD1; cdr3_aa: ANGTGGRDTEAF
v_call: TRBV19; j_call: TRBJ2-1; cdr3_length: 16; d_call: TRBD2; cdr3_aa: ASSVLPAGGLTYNEQF
v_call: TRBV7-2; j_call: TRBJ2-2; cdr3_length: 13; d_call: TRBD2; cdr3_aa: ASSLGLASPGELF
v_call: TRBV15; j_call: TRBJ2-5; cdr3_length: 14; d_call: TRBD1; cdr3_aa: ATSRVSGGYQETQY
v_call: TRBV30; j_call: TRBJ1-1; cdr3_length: 12; d_call: -; cdr3_aa: AWSVGGRYTEAF
v_call: TRBV2; j_call: TRBJ2-7; cdr3_length: 12; d_call: -; cdr3_aa: ASSAGLGAHEQY
v_call: TRBV9; j_call: TRBJ2-3; cdr3_length: 13; d_call: -; cdr3_aa: ASSVVTTRTDTQY
v_call: TRBV30; j_call: TRBJ2-1; cdr3_length: 14; d_call: TRBD1; cdr3_aa: AWRGPSGTGWGEQF
v_call: TRBV11-2; j_call: TRBJ2-5; cdr3_length: 14; d_call: TRBD2; cdr3_aa: ASSLGTSGGVETQY
v_call: TRBV13; j_call: TRBJ1-1; cdr3_length: 11; d_call: TRBD1; cdr3_aa: ASSLRGTGLAF
v_call: TRBV4-3; j_call: TRBJ1-2; cdr3_length: 11; d_call: TRBD1; cdr3_aa: ASSYRQGKGYT
v_call: TRBV4-3; j_call: TRBJ1-4; cdr3_length: 12; d_call: -; cdr3_aa: ASSQDQGYEKLF
v_call: TRBV5-6; j_call: TRBJ2-7; cdr3_length: 12; d_call: -; cdr3_aa: ASSLALGSYEQY
v_call: TRBV15; j_call: TRBJ1-4; cdr3_length: 11; d_call: -; cdr3_aa: ATTGGLGEKLF
v_call: TRBV7-2; j_call: TRBJ2-1; cdr3_length: 14; d_call: -; cdr3_aa: ASSLAGRSSYNEQF
v_call: TRBV11-2; j_call: TRBJ2-5; cdr3_length: 12; d_call: TRBD1; cdr3_aa: ASSIGTGKETQY
v_call: TRBV5-6; j_call: TRBJ2-7; cdr3_length: 13; d_call: -; cdr3_aa: ASSFGRATSYEQY
v_call: TRBV4-3; j_call: TRBJ1-2; cdr3_length: 15; d_call: TRBD1; cdr3_aa: ASSQISTGVRSYGYT
v_call: TRBV7-9; j_call: TRBJ2-3; cdr3_length: 9; d_call: -; cdr3_aa: ASSPGRTEN
v_call: TRBV6-1; j_call: TRBJ1-5; cdr3_length: 13; d_call: TRBD1; cdr3_aa: ASSEAGGAGQPQH
v_call: TRBV6-6; j_call: TRBJ1-2; cdr3_length: 11; d_call: -; cdr3_aa: ASSYSGGGGYT
v_call: TRBV13; j_call: TRBJ2-5; cdr3_length: 12; d_call: -; cdr3_aa: ASSLDQARETQY
v_call: TRBV7-2; j_call: TRBJ1-2; cdr3_length: 12; d_call: -; cdr3_aa: ASSLLGQGYGYT
v_call: TRBV6-5; j_call: TRBJ2-5; cdr3_length: 10; d_call: TRBD1; cdr3_aa: ASSRQGETQY
v_call: TRBV11-2; j_call: TRBJ1-2; cdr3_length: 12; d_call: TRBD1; cdr3_aa: ASSLGTGVYGYT
v_call: TRBV6-6; j_call: TRBJ1-2; cdr3_length: 11; d_call: -; cdr3_aa: ASSYSTVYGYT